What follows is one T cell receptor (beta chain) and its context. What it binds is not known. Profiling relied on immunoSEQ multiplex PCR, and the TCRdb table lists in-frame clones only, not all of them. Of over 2 million clones in the sample, 90% to 95% are singletons; the top ten hold roughly 0.13%. This entry belongs to a study of shared clonotypes between healthy human individuals. About the study: Sampling drew on donors who were a couple of women and three men aged 18 to 49.

V was clipped by 5 bases and J by 4 bases; unmatched bases: 6. This CDR3 comprises 16 residues. Germline V CDR1 and CDR2: SGHDN, FVKESK. General study results and limits: Among donors, clonotype sharing was expected to be affected by sequencing depth.

Sequenced material: naive CD4+ T cells sorted from blood. Specified subset: CD45RA+ positively selected. This receptor was taken from a man aged 18 to 29 in good health. The gene calls are TRBV14 and TRBJ2-1; 12 bases map to TRBD2. As DNA, the CDR3 is TGTGCCAGCAGCGGTACTAGCGGGGGGAGATACAATGAGCAGTTCTTC. The encoded protein is CASSGTSGGRYNEQFF.